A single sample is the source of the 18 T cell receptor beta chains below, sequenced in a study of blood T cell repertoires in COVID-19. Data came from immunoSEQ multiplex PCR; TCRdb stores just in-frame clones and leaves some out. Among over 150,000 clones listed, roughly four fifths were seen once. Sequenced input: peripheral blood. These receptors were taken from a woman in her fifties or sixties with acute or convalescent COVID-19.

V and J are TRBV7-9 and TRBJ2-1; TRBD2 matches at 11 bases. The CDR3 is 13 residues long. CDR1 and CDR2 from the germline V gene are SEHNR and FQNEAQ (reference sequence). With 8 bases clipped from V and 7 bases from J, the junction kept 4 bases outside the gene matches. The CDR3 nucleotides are TGTGCCAGCCGTACTAGCGGGGGTAATGAGCAGTTCTTC. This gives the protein CASRTSGGNEQFF.

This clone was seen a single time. Written as DNA, the CDR3 is TGTGCCACCAGTGACCCCGGACTAGCGGGGGTCTCAGATACGCAGTATTTT. Protein product: CATSDPGLAGVSDTQYF. This sequence joins TRBV24-1 and TRBJ2-3; 13 bases line up with TRBD2. V lost 4 bases and J lost 4; bases outside the gene matches: 7. Germline V gene lookup returns CDR1 KGHDR and CDR2 SFDVKD. CDR3 size: 17 residues.

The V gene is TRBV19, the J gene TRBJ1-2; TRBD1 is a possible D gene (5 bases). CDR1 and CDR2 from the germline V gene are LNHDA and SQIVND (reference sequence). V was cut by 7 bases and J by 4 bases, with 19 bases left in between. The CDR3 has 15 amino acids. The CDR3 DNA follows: TGTGCCAGTACCCCCGCCAGGGTTGGGCCCTATGGCTACACCTTC. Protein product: CASTPARVGPYGYTF.

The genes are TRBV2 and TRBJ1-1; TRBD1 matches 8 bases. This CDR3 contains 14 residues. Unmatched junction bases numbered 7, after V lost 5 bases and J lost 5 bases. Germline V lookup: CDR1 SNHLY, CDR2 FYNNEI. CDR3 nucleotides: TGTGCCAGCAGTCCTCGGACAGGGTGGACTGAAGCTTTCTTT. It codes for CASSPRTGWTEAFF.

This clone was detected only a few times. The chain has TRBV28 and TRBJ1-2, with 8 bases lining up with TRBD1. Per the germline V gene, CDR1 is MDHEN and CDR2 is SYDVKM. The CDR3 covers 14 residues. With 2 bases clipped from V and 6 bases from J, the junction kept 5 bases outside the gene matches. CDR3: CASSLGQGRDGYTF. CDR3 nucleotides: TGTGCCAGCAGTTTAGGACAGGGAAGGGATGGCTACACCTTC.

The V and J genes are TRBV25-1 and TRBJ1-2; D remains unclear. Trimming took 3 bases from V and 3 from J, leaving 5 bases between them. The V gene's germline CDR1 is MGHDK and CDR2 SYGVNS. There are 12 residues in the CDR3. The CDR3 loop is CASSDPYYGYTF. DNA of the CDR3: TGTGCCAGCAGTGACCCCTACTATGGCTACACCTTC.

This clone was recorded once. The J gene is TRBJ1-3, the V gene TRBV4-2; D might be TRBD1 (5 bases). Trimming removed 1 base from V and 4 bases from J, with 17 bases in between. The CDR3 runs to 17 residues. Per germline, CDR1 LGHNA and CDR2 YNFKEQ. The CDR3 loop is CASSQGLRGTTGNTIYF. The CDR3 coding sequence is TGTGCCAGCAGCCAAGGGCTAAGGGGTACCACCGGAAACACCATATATTTT.

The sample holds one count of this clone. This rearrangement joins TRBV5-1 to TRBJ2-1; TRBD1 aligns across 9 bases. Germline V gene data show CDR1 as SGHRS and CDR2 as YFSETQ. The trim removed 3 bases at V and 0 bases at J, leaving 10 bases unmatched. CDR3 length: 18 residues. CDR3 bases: TGCGCCAGCAGCTCCCAGGGACAGGGACGGAGCTCCTACAATGAGCAGTTCTTC. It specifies CASSSQGQGRSSYNEQFF.

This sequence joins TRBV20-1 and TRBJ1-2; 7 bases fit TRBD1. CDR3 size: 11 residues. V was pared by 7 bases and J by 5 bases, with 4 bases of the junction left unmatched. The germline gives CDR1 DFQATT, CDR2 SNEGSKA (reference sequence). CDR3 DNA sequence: TGCAGTGGTCGACAGGGATATGGCTACACCTTC. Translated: CSGRQGYGYTF.

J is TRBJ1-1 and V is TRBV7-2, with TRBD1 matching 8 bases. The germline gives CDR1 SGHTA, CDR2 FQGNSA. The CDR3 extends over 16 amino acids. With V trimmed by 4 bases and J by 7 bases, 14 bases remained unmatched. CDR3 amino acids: CASSSPTGDPFNEAFF. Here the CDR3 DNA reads TGTGCCAGCAGCTCCCCGACAGGGGACCCCTTCAATGAAGCTTTCTTT.

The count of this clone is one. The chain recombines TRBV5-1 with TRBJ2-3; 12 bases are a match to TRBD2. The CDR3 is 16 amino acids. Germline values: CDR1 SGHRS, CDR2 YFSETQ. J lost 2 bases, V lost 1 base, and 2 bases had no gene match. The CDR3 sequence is CASSLTSGGPTDTQYF. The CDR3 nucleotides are TGCGCCAGCAGCTTGACTAGCGGGGGGCCCACAGATACGCAGTATTTT. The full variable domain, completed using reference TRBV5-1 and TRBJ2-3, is KAGVTQTPRYLIKTRGQQVTLSCSPISGHRSVSWYQQTPGQGLQFLFEYFSETQRNKGNFPGRFSGRQFSNSRSEMNVSTLELGDSALYLCASSLTSGGPTDTQYFGPGTRLTVL.

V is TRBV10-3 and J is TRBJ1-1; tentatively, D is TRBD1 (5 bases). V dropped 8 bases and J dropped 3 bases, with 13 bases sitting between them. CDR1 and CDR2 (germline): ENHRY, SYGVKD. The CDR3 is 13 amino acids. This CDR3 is CAISRVGYTEAFF. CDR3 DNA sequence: TGTGCCATCTCCAGGGTGGGGTACACTGAAGCTTTCTTT.

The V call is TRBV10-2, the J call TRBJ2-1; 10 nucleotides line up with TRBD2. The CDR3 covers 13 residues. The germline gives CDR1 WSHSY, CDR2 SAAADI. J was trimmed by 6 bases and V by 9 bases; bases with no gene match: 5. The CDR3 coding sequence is TGCGCCAGTATAGCGGGGGGTGGCAATGAGCAGTTCTTC. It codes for CASIAGGGNEQFF.

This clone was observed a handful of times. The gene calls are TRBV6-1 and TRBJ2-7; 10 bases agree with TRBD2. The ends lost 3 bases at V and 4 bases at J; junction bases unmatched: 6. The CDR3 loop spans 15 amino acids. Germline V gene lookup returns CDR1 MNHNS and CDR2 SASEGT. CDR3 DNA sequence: TGTGCCAGCAGTGATCTTAGCGGGGGGAGGTACGAGCAGTACTTC. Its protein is CASSDLSGGRYEQYF.

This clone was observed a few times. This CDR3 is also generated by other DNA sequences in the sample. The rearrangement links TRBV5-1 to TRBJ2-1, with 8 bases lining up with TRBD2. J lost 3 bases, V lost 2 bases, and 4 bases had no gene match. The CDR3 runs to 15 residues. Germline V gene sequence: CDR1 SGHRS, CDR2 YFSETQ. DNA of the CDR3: TGCGCCAGCAGCTTAGCCAGCGGGGGCTACAATGAGCAGTTCTTC. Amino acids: CASSLASGGYNEQFF. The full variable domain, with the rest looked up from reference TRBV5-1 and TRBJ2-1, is KAGVTQTPRYLIKTRGQQVTLSCSPISGHRSVSWYQQTPGQGLQFLFEYFSETQRNKGNFPGRFSGRQFSNSRSEMNVSTLELGDSALYLCASSLASGGYNEQFFGPGTRLTVL.

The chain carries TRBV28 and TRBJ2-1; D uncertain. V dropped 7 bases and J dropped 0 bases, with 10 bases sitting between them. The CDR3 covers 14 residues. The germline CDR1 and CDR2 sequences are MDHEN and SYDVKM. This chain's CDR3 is CASTDPGSYNEQFF. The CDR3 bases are TGTGCCAGCACCGACCCAGGCTCCTACAATGAGCAGTTCTTC.

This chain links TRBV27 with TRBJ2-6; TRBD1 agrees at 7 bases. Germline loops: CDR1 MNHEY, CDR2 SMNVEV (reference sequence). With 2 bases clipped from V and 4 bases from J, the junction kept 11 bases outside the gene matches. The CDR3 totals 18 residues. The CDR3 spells CASSLIGTAPGGANVLTF. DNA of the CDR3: TGTGCCAGCAGTTTAATCGGGACAGCCCCGGGGGGGGCCAACGTCCTGACTTTC.

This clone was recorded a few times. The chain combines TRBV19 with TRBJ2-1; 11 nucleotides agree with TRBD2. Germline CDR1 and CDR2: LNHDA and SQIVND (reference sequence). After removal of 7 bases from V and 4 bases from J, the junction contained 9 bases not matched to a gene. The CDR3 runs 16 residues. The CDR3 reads CASTERTSGRYNEQFF. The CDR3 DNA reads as TGTGCCAGTACCGAAAGGACTAGCGGGCGATACAATGAGCAGTTCTTC.